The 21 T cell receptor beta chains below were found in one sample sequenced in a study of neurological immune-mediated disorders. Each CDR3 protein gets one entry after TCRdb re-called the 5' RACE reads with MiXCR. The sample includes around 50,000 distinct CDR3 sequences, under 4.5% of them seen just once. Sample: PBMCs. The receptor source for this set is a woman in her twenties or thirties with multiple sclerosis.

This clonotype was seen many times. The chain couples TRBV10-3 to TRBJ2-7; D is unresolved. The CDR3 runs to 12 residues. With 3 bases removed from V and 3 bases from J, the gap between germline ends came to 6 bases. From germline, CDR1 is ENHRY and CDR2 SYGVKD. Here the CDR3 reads CAISDLGYEQYF. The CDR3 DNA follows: TGTGCCATCAGTGATCTGGGCTACGAGCAGTACTTC.

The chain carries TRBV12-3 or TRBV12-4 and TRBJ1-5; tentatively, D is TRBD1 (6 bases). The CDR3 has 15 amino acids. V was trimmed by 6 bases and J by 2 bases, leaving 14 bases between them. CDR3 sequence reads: CASRATGYGNQPQHF. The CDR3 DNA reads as TGTGCCAGCAGGGCGACAGGCTATGGCAATCAGCCCCAGCATTTT.

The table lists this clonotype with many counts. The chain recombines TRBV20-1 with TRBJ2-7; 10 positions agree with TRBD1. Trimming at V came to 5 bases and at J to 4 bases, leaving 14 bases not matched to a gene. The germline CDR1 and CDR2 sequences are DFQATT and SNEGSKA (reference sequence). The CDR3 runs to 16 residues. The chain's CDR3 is CSALPLRTGGGYEQYF. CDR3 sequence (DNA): TGCAGTGCTTTGCCCCTCCGGACAGGGGGTGGGTACGAGCAGTACTTC.

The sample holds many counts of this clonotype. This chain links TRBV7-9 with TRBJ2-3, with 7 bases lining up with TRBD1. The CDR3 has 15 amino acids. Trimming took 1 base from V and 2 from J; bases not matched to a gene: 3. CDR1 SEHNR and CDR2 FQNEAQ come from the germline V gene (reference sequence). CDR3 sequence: CASSLGGTATDTQYF. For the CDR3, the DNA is TGTGCCAGCAGCTTAGGTGGGACAGCCACAGATACGCAGTATTTT.

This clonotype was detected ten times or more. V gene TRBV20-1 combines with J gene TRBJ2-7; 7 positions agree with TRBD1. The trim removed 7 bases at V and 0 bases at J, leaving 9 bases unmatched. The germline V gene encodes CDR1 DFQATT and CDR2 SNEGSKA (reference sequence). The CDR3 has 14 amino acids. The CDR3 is CSVSGQAISYEQYF. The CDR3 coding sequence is TGCAGTGTTTCAGGACAGGCCATCTCCTACGAGCAGTACTTC.

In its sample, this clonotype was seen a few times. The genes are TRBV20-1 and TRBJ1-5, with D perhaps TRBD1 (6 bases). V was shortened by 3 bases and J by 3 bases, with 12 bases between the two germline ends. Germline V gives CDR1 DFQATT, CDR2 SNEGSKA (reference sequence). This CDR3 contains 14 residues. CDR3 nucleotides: TGCAGTGCTAGCCCCAGGGGATTCAATCAGCCCCAGCATTTT. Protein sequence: CSASPRGFNQPQHF.

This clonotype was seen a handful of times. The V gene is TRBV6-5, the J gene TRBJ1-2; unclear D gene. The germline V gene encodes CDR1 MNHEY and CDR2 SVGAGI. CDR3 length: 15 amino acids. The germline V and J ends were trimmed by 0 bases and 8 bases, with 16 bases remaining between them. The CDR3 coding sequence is TGTGCCAGCAGTTACTCGAAGTTCGGCCGTATGGGCTACACCTTC. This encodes CASSYSKFGRMGYTF.

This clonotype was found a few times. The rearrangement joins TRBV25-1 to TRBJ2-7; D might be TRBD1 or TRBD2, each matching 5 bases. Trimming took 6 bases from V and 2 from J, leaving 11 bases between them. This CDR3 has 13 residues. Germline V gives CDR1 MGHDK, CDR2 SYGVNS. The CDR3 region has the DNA TGTGCCAGCAGAGGGGAGATCCCCTACGAGCAGTACTTC. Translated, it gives CASRGEIPYEQYF.

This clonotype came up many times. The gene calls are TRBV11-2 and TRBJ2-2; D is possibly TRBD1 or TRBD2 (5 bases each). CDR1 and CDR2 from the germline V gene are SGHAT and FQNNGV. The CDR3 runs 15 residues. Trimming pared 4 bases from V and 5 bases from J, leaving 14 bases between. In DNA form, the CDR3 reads TGTGCCAGCAGCTCCACCGGGACCCGGACCGGGGAGCTGTTTTTT. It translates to CASSSTGTRTGELFF.

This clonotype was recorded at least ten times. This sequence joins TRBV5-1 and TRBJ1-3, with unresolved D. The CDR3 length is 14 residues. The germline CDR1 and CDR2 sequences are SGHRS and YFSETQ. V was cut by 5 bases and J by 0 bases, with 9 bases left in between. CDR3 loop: CASRPEPSGNTIYF. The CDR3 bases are TGCGCCAGCAGACCGGAACCCTCTGGAAACACCATATATTTT.

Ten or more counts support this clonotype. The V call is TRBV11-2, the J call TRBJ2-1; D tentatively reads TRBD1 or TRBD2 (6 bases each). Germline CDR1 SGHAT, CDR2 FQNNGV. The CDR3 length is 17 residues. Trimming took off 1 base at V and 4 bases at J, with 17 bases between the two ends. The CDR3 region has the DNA TGTGCCAGCAGCTTAGTCGGGGGCTTTGTAATGTACAATGAGCAGTTCTTC. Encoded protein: CASSLVGGFVMYNEQFF.

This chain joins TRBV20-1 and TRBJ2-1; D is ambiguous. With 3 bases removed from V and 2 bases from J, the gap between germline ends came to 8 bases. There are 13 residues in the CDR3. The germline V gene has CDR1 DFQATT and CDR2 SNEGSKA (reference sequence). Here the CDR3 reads CSASPGPYNEQFF. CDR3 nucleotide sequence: TGCAGTGCTAGCCCGGGTCCCTACAATGAGCAGTTCTTC.

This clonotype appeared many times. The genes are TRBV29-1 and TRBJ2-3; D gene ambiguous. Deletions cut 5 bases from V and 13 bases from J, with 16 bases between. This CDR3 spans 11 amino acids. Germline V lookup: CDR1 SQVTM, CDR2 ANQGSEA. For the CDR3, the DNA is TGCAGCGTTCGGACGCAATATAAGGAGTATTTT. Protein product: CSVRTQYKEYF.

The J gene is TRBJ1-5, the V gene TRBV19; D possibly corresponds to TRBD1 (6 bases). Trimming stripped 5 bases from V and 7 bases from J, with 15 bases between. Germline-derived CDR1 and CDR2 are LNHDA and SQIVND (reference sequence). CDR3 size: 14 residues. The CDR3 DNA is TGTGCCAGTAGTGTTGGCGGGACATCCCAGCCCCAGCATTTT. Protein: CASSVGGTSQPQHF.

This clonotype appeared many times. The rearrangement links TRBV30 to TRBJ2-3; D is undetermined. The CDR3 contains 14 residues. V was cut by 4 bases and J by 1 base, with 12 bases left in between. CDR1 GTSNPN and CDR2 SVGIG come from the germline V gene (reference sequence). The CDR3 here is CAWNSLFRTDTQYF. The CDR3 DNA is TGTGCCTGGAATTCACTATTTCGCACAGATACGCAGTATTTT.

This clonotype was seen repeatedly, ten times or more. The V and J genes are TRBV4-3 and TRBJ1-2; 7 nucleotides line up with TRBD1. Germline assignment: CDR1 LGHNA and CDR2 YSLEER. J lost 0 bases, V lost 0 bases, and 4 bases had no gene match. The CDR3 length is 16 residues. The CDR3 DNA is TGCGCCAGCAGCCAAGATCTAGGGACAGCTAACTATGGCTACACCTTC. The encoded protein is CASSQDLGTANYGYTF.

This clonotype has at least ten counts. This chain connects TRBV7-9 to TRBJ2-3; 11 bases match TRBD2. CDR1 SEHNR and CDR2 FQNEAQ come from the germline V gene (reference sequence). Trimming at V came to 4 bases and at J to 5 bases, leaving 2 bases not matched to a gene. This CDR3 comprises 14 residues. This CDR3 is CASSWGLAEDTQYF. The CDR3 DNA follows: TGTGCCAGCAGCTGGGGACTAGCGGAAGATACGCAGTATTTT. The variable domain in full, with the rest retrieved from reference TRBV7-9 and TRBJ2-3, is DTGVSQNPRHKITKRGQNVTFRCDPISEHNRLYWYRQTLGQGPEFLTYFQNEAQLEKSRLLSDRFSAERPKGSFSTLEIQRTEQGDSAMYLCASSWGLAEDTQYFGPGTRLTVL.

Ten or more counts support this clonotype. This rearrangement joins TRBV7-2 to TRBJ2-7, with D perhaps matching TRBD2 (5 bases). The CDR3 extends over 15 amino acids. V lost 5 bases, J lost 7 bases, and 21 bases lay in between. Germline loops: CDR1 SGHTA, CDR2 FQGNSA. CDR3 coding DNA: TGTGCCAGCAGCCTCACTACTAGGCGGGCTGGTGAGCAGTACTTC. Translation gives CASSLTTRRAGEQYF.

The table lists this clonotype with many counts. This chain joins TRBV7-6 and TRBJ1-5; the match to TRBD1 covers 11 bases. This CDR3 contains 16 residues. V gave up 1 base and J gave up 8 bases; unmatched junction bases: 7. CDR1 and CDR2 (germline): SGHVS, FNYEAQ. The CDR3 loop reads CASSLDPPGQGEPQHF. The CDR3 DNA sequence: TGTGCCAGCAGCTTAGACCCCCCGGGACAGGGGGAGCCCCAGCATTTT. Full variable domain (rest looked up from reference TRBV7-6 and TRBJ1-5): GAGVSQSPRYKVTKRGQDVALRCDPISGHVSLYWYRQALGQGPEFLTYFNYEAQQDKSGLPNDRFSAERPEGSISTLTIQRTEQRDSAMYRCASSLDPPGQGEPQHFGDGTRLSIL.

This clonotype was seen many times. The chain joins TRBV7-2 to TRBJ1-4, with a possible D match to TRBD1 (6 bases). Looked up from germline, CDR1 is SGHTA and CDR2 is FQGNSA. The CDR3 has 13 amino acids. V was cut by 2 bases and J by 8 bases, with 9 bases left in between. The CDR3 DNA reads TGTGCCAGCAGCTTACAGGGGAAAGAAAAACTGTTTTTT. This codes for CASSLQGKEKLFF.

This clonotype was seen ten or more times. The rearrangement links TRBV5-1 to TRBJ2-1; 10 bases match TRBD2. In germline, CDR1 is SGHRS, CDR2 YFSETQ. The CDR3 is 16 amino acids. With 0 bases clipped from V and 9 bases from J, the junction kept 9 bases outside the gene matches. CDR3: CASSLVLAGAPGEQFF. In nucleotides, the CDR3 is TGCGCCAGCAGCTTGGTGCTAGCGGGGGCCCCGGGTGAGCAGTTCTTC.